Listed here are 18 T cell receptor beta chains from one sample, sequenced in a study of T cells after yellow fever vaccination. TCRdb redid the calling of the 5' RACE reads with MiXCR, one entry per CDR3 protein. This table has more than 250,000 distinct CDR3 sequences, about 6.6% appearing once. Source: PBMCs, taken more than 35 days after the first yellow fever vaccination. All receptors derive from a young man who received the YFV17D yellow fever vaccine.

This CDR3 reads CASSKVGPGDSPLHF. The CDR3 DNA is TGTGCCAGCAGCAAAGTCGGGCCCGGGGATTCACCCCTCCACTTT. The V and J genes are TRBV21-1 and TRBJ1-6; the table gives TRBD1 as D, unverified against the DNA. TRBV21-1 is classified as a pseudogene. CDR3 length: 15 residues.

This clonotype was recorded a few times. The rearrangement joins TRBV20-1 to TRBJ1-1; D remains ambiguous. Germline CDR1 DFQATT, CDR2 SNEGSKA (reference sequence). CDR3 length: 11 residues. Between the trimmed V and J ends, which lost 4 bases and 1 base, there was a span of 4 bases. For the CDR3, the DNA is TGCAGTGCTAACAGGAACACTGAAGCTTTCTTT. Translated: CSANRNTEAFF.

Only a few counts were recorded for this clonotype. The chain carries TRBV6-5 and TRBJ1-2; 10 nucleotides match TRBD1. From germline, CDR1 is MNHEY and CDR2 SVGAGI. The CDR3 runs to 15 residues. The V and J ends lost 2 bases and 6 bases, in that order; junction bases with no gene match: 6. CDR3 protein: CASSYRRTGGHGYTF. The CDR3 DNA reads as TGTGCCAGCAGTTACCGGAGGACAGGGGGTCATGGCTACACCTTC.

This clonotype was seen more than once but under ten times. V usage is TRBV6-5 and J usage is TRBJ2-7; D ambiguous. The CDR3 length is 13 residues. Looked up from germline, CDR1 is MNHEY and CDR2 is SVGAGI. V was cut by 5 bases and J by 7 bases, with 15 bases left in between. The CDR3 sequence is CASSHPQWLEQYV. CDR3 nucleotides: TGTGCCAGCAGTCACCCTCAGTGGTTGGAGCAGTACGTC.

The genes are TRBV5-5 and TRBJ1-1; maybe TRBD1 (5 bases). Between the trimmed V and J ends, which lost 4 bases and 1 base, there was a span of 14 bases. The CDR3 has 15 amino acids. Per the germline V gene, CDR1 is SGHKS and CDR2 is YYEKEE (reference sequence). CDR3 amino acids: CASSRDFGENTEAFF. DNA for the CDR3: TGTGCCAGCAGCCGGGACTTTGGGGAGAACACTGAAGCTTTCTTT.

This clonotype was seen a handful of times. The gene calls are TRBV7-6 and TRBJ2-2; D ambiguous. Trimming cost V 7 bases and J 1 base, with 7 bases left between them. Per germline, CDR1 SGHVS and CDR2 FNYEAQ. The CDR3 loop spans 13 amino acids. The CDR3 reads CASMAGNTGELFF. The DNA for the CDR3 is TGTGCCAGCATGGCAGGGAACACCGGGGAGCTGTTTTTT. The variable domain in full, with the rest retrieved from reference TRBV7-6 and TRBJ2-2, is GAGVSQSPRYKVTKRGQDVALRCDPISGHVSLYWYRQALGQGPEFLTYFNYEAQQDKSGLPNDRFSAERPEGSISTLTIQRTEQRDSAMYRCASMAGNTGELFFGEGSRLTVL.

The CDR3 bases are TGCAGCGTTGATCATAGCACAGATACGCAGTATTTT. Amino acids: CSVDHSTDTQYF. The chain links TRBV29-1 to TRBJ2-3; D unresolved. Germline V gene sequence: CDR1 SQVTM, CDR2 ANQGSEA. The V end lost 3 bases, the J end lost 0 bases, and 4 bases lay between the germline ends. The CDR3 spans 12 residues.

This sequence joins TRBV18 and TRBJ2-1; D possibly corresponds to TRBD2 (5 bases). V was shortened by 1 base and J by 10 bases, with 14 bases between the two germline ends. Germline V lookup: CDR1 KGHSH, CDR2 LQKENI. This CDR3 has 14 amino acids. CDR3 loop: CASSPHGPGGEQFF. In nucleotides, the CDR3 is TGTGCCAGCTCACCACACGGACCCGGAGGCGAGCAGTTCTTC.

This clonotype was counted ten times or more. The chain links TRBV20-1 to TRBJ1-1; possible D gene TRBD1, 6 bases. This CDR3 contains 14 residues. CDR1 and CDR2 from the germline V gene are DFQATT and SNEGSKA (reference sequence). V lost 3 bases and J 1 base, leaving 12 bases between the germline ends. The CDR3 spells CSASITGRNTEAFF. In DNA form, the CDR3 reads TGCAGTGCTAGCATAACAGGGCGGAACACTGAAGCTTTCTTT.

This clonotype was counted many times. The rearrangement links TRBV10-3 to TRBJ1-6; 10 nucleotides line up with TRBD1. This CDR3 is built from 17 residues. Germline V gives CDR1 ENHRY, CDR2 SYGVKD. With V trimmed by 4 bases and J by 7 bases, 10 bases remained unmatched. The CDR3 sequence is CAISGAGTGVRNSPLHF. DNA of the CDR3: TGTGCCATCAGTGGGGCCGGGACAGGGGTGCGAAATTCACCCCTCCACTTT.

This sequence joins TRBV5-1 and TRBJ2-4, with D perhaps matching TRBD2 (6 bases). Between the trimmed V and J ends, which lost 0 bases and 6 bases, there was a span of 7 bases. The CDR3 loop spans 13 amino acids. Germline V gene data show CDR1 as SGHRS and CDR2 as YFSETQ. The CDR3 loop reads CASSLGGANIQYF. The CDR3 DNA follows: TGCGCCAGCAGCTTGGGCGGGGCAAACATTCAGTACTTC.

Notes on this clonotype: At one of its ends the junction is not consistent with the germline gene, which may arise from a read error. The V gene is TRBV4-3, the J gene TRBJ2-1; 8 bases align to TRBD2. In germline, CDR1 is LGHNA, CDR2 YSLEER. The CDR3 has 13 residues. CDR3 bases: TGCGCCAGCAGCCAAGATCTTTCGGGGGGGCCTTCGTTC. Translation: CASSQDLSGGPSF.

This clonotype was observed many times. The V gene is TRBV7-3, the J gene TRBJ2-1, with 7 bases aligning to TRBD2. Germline V CDR1 and CDR2: SGHTA, FQGTGA. The junction had 9 bases not matched to a gene; V was cut back by 5 bases and J by 8 bases. The length of the CDR3 is 14 residues. In DNA form, the CDR3 reads TGTGCCAGCAGCCCCCTGGCGGGGGTCGATGAGCAGTTCTTC. This translates into CASSPLAGVDEQFF.

The gene calls are TRBV21-1 and TRBJ2-7; the listed D gene, TRBD2, was not tested against the DNA. TRBV21-1 counts as a pseudogene. This CDR3 has 15 amino acids. Here the CDR3 DNA reads TGTGCCAGATCCAGGGAGGGGCCACGGTCCTACGAGCAGTACGTC. This codes for CARSREGPRSYEQYV.

The chain uses TRBV6-1 and TRBJ2-5; 10 positions agree with TRBD2. J lost 2 bases, V lost 6 bases, and 6 bases had no gene match. Germline V CDR1 and CDR2: MNHNS, SASEGT. The CDR3 sequence is 15 residues long. CDR3 coding DNA: TGTGCCAGCAGGCCTAGCGGGGGCCATCAAGAGACCCAGTACTTC. It codes for CASRPSGGHQETQYF.

This chain uses TRBV21-1 with TRBJ2-3; the D call in the table, TRBD1, was not verified against the DNA. TRBV21-1 is a documented pseudogene. This CDR3 spans 15 amino acids. As DNA, the CDR3 is TGTGCCAGCAGCAAACTAGGGACAGGCACAGATACGCAGTATTTT. Translating it yields CASSKLGTGTDTQYF.

This clonotype showed up just a few times. CDR3 residues: CASSFQAGNTEAFF. The CDR3 DNA is TGTGCCAGCAGTTTTCAGGCAGGGAACACTGAAGCTTTCTTT. The chain has TRBV12-3 or TRBV12-4 and TRBJ1-1; D is undetermined. Between the trimmed V and J ends, which lost 3 bases and 1 base, there was a span of 9 bases. CDR3 size: 14 residues.

The chain is built from TRBV20-1 and TRBJ2-1; possibly TRBD1 for D (6 bases). The V gene's germline CDR1 is DFQATT and CDR2 SNEGSKA (reference sequence). The CDR3 covers 11 residues. V was trimmed by 5 bases and J by 8 bases, leaving 10 bases between them. The CDR3 protein is CSALGADEQFF. DNA of the CDR3: TGCAGTGCTCTGGGGGCGGATGAGCAGTTCTTC.